The sequence of this T cell receptor (beta chain) was determined in a study of blood T cell repertoires in COVID-19. Study-wide context: Material from acute and convalescent COVID-19 was sourced from the United States, Italy and Spain.

Libraries were prepared by immunoSEQ multiplex PCR; TCRdb keeps only in-frame clonotypes and omits some of them. The top ten clones hold 8% to 9.5% of a sample with 100,000 to 150,000 clones, around 81% of them seen once. Input material: peripheral blood. This receptor was taken from a woman aged 55-70 years with active or convalescent COVID-19.

CDR3 residues: CASSERRNYGYTF. The CDR3 nucleotides read TGTGCCAGTAGTGAACGGAGGAACTATGGCTACACCTTC. The chain combines TRBV19 with TRBJ1-2, with no clear D. Deletions cut 5 bases from V and 2 bases from J, with 9 bases between. Germline loops: CDR1 LNHDA, CDR2 SQIVND (reference sequence). The CDR3 spans 13 residues.